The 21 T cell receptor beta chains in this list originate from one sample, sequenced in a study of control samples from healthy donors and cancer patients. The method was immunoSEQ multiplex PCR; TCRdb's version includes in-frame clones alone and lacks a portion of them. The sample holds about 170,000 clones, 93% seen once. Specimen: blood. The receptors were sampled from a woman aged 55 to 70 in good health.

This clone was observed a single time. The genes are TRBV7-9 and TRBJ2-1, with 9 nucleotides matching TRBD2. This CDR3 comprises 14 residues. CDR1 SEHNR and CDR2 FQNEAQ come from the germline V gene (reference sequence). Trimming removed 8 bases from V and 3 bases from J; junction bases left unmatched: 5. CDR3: CASGPRGGYNEQFF. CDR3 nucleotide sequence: TGTGCCAGCGGTCCGCGGGGGGGCTACAATGAGCAGTTCTTC.

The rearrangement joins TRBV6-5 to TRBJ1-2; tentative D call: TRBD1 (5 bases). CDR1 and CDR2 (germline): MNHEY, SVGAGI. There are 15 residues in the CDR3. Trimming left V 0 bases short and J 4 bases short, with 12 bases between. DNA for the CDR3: TGTGCCAGCAGTTACTCGTGGGCGGGGGGCTATGGCTACACCTTC. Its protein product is CASSYSWAGGYGYTF.

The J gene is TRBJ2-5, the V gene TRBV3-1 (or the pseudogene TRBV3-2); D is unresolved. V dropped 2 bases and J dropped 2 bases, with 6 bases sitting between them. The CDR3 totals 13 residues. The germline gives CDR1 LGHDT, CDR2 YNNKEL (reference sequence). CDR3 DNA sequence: TGTGCCAGCAGCCAAAGAGGTCAAGAGACCCAGTACTTC. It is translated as CASSQRGQETQYF.

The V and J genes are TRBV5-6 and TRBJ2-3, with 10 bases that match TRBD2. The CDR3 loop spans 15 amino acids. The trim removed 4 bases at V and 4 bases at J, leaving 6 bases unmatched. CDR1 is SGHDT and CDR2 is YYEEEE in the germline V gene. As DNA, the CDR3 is TGTGCCAGCAGCGGTAGCGGGGGGAGTGCAGATACGCAGTATTTT. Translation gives CASSGSGGSADTQYF.

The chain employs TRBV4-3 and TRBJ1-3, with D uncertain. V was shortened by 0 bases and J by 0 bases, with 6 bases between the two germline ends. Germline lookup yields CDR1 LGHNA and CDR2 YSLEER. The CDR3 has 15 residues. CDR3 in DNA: TGCGCCAGCAGCCAAGACAGTTTCTCTGGAAACACCATATATTTT. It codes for CASSQDSFSGNTIYF.

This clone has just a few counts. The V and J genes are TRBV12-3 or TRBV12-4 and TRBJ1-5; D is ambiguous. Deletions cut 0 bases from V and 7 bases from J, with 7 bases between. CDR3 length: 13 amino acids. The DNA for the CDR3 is TGTGCCAGCAGTTTAGCCGCCGGGCAGCCCCAGCATTTT. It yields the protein CASSLAAGQPQHF.

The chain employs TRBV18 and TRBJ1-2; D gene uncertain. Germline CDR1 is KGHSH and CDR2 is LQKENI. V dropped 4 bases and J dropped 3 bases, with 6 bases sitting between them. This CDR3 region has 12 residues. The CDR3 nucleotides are TGTGCCAGCTCACTAAGGGACTATGGCTACACCTTC. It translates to CASSLRDYGYTF.

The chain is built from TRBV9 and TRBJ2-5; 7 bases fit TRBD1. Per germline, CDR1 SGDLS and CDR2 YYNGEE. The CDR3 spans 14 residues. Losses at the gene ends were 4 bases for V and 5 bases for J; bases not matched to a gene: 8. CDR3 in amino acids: CASSTGAFGETQYF. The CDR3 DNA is TGTGCCAGCAGCACAGGGGCATTCGGGGAGACCCAGTACTTC.

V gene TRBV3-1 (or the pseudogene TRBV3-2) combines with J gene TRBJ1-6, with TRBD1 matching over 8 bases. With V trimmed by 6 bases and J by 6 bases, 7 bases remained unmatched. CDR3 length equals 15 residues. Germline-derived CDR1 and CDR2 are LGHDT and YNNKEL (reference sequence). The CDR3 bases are TGTGCCAGCAGAAACACAGGGGGTCCTAATTCACCCCTCCACTTT. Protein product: CASRNTGGPNSPLHF.

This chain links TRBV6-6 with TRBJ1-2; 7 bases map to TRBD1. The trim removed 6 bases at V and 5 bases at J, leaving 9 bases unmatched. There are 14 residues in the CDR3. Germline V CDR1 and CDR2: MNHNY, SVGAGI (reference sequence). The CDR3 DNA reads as TGTGCCAGCAGCAGACCCGGGACAGAATATGGCTACACCTTC. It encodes CASSRPGTEYGYTF.

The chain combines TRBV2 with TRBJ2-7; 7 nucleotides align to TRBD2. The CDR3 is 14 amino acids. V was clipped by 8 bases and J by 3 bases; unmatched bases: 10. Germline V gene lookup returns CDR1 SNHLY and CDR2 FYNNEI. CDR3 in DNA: TGTGCCAGCCAGTCCCAACTAGCGAACTACGAGCAGTACTTC. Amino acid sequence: CASQSQLANYEQYF. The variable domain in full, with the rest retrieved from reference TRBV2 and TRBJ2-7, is EPEVTQTPSHQVTQMGQEVILRCVPISNHLYFYWYRQILGQKVEFLVSFYNNEISEKSEIFDDQFSVERPDGSNFTLKIRSTKLEDSAMYFCASQSQLANYEQYFGPGTRLTVT.

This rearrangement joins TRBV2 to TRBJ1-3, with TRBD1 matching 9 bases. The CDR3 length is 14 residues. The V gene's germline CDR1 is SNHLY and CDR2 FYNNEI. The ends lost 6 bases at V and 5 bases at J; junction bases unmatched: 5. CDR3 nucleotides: TGTGCCAGCAGGGGGACAGGGAATAGAAACACCATATATTTT. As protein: CASRGTGNRNTIYF.

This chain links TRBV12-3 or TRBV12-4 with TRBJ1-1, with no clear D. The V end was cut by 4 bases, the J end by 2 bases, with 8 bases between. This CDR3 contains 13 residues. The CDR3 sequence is CASSSPVNTEAFF. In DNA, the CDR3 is TGTGCCAGCAGTTCCCCCGTTAACACTGAAGCTTTCTTT.

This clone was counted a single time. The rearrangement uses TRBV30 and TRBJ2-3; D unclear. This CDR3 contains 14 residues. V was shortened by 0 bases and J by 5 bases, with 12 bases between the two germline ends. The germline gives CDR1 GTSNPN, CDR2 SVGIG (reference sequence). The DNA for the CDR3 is TGTGCCTGGAGTGTACCTCAGGAAAGAGATACGCAGTATTTT. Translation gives CAWSVPQERDTQYF.

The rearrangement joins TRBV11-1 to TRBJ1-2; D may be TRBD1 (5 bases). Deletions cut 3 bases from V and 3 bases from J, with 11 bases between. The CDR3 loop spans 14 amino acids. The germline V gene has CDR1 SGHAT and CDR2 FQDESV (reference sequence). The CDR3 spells CASSLGQGHYGYTF. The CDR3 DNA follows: TGTGCCAGCAGCTTGGGGCAGGGCCACTATGGCTACACCTTC.

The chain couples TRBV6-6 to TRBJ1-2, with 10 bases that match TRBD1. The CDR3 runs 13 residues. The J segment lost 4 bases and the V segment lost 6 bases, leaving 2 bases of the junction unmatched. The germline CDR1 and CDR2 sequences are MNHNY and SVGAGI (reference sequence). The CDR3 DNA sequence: TGTGCCAGCAGGGGGACAGGGGTCTATGGCTACACCTTC. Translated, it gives CASRGTGVYGYTF.

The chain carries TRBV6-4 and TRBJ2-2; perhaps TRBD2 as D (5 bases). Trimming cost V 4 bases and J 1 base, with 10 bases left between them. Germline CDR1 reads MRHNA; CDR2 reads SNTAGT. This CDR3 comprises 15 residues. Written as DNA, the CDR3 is TGTGCCAGCAGTGGGACGGGAAAGAACACCGGGGAGCTGTTTTTT. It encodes CASSGTGKNTGELFF.

The chain's CDR3 is CASSHESINTGELFF. CDR3 bases: TGTGCCAGCAGCCACGAGTCAATTAACACCGGGGAGCTGTTTTTT. This sequence joins TRBV3-1 (or the pseudogene TRBV3-2) and TRBJ2-2, with D hard to call. Trimming pared 3 bases from V and 2 bases from J, leaving 10 bases between. The CDR3 is 15 amino acids. Germline loops: CDR1 LGHDT, CDR2 YNNKEL (reference sequence).

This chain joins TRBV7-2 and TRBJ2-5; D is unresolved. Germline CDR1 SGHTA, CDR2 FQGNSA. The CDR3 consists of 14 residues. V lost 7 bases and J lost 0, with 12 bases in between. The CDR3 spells CASTYDGYQETQYF. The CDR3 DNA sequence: TGTGCCAGCACCTATGACGGATACCAAGAGACCCAGTACTTC.

The CDR3, as DNA: TGTGCCAGCAGCTGGGGACGGAAAGAGACCCAGTACTTC. It yields the protein CASSWGRKETQYF. The chain uses TRBV12-3 or TRBV12-4 and TRBJ2-5, with D perhaps assigned TRBD1 or TRBD2 (5 bases each). The V and J ends lost 6 bases and 3 bases respectively, with 11 bases between them. The CDR3 totals 13 residues.

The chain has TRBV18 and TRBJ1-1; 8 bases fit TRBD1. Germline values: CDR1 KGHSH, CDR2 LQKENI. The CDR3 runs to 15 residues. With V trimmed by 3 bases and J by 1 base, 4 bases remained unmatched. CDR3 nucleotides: TGTGCCAGCTCACCTACCGGGACAGGGAACACTGAAGCTTTCTTT. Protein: CASSPTGTGNTEAFF.